The 32 T cell receptor beta chains below come from one sample, sequenced in a study of T-cell memory formation after mild COVID-19. TCRdb called the 5' RACE reads again in MiXCR, with one record for every CDR3 protein. The table includes hundreds of thousands of distinct CDR3 sequences, roughly a fifth detected once. Sample: PBMCs or a T cell subset sorted from them (not recorded which). The receptors here all came from an adult woman who had mild COVID-19 (a few samples of this study predate the infection). Cell type and time point are not known.

This clonotype has only a few counts. The chain recombines TRBV12-3 or TRBV12-4 with TRBJ1-1; tentative D call: TRBD1 (6 bases). The V gene lost 6 bases and the J gene lost 10 bases, with 15 bases spanning the gap. This CDR3 is 12 amino acids long. DNA for the CDR3: TGTGCCAGCAGCCTCGGAAGGGGGGGAGCTTTCTTT. Protein product: CASSLGRGGAFF.

Only a few counts were recorded for this clonotype. The chain employs TRBV6-7 and TRBJ1-5, with D perhaps TRBD1 (5 bases). TRBV6-7 is known as an ORF, though its function is uncertain. This CDR3 comprises 14 residues. V was pared by 0 bases and J by 9 bases, with 12 bases between. CDR3 sequence reads: CASSYSRGGTPQHF. CDR3 nucleotide sequence: TGTGCCAGCAGTTACTCAAGGGGAGGGACGCCCCAGCATTTT.

The chain joins TRBV29-1 to TRBJ2-3; D might be TRBD2 (5 bases). Between the trimmed V and J ends, which lost 3 bases and 3 bases, there was a span of 7 bases. CDR1 SQVTM and CDR2 ANQGSEA come from the germline V gene. The CDR3 runs 12 residues. The CDR3, as DNA: TGCAGCGTTGATGAGGGAACAGATACGCAGTATTTT. Translated, it gives CSVDEGTDTQYF.

The chain recombines TRBV21-1 with TRBJ2-3; the table gives TRBD1 as D, unverified against the DNA. TRBV21-1 is a recognized pseudogene. This CDR3 spans 15 amino acids. The CDR3 is CASSAPRSLWRTQYF. The CDR3 DNA sequence: TGTGCCAGCAGCGCCCCCCGGTCCCTCTGGCGAACGCAGTATTTT.

This clonotype has at least ten counts. The chain is built from TRBV7-2 and TRBJ2-1; 10 bases are a match to TRBD2. With 2 bases clipped from V and 6 bases from J, the junction kept 7 bases outside the gene matches. The CDR3 loop spans 16 amino acids. Germline-derived CDR1 and CDR2 are SGHTA and FQGNSA. CDR3 nucleotides: TGTGCCAGCAGCTTATCACGGCTAGCGGGAGTCAATGAGCAGTTCTTC. Protein sequence: CASSLSRLAGVNEQFF. Filled out from reference TRBV7-2 and TRBJ2-1, the complete variable domain reads GAGVSQSPSNKVTEKGKDVELRCDPISGHTALYWYRQSLGQGLEFLIYFQGNSAPDKSGLPSDRFSAERTGGSVSTLTIQRTQQEDSAVYLCASSLSRLAGVNEQFFGPGTRLTVL.

In this sample, this clonotype turned up a few times. The genes are TRBV5-5 and TRBJ1-1, with D possibly TRBD1 on 5 matching bases. The CDR3 consists of 14 residues. V was trimmed by 4 bases and J by 5 bases, leaving 15 bases between them. Germline V gene lookup returns CDR1 SGHKS and CDR2 YYEKEE (reference sequence). DNA of the CDR3: TGTGCCAGCAGCAGGGGAGAGAGTGGGACTGAAGCTTTCTTT. It codes for CASSRGESGTEAFF.

This clonotype was seen only a few times. The rearrangement uses TRBV20-1 and TRBJ2-1; 9 bases are a match to TRBD2. Germline CDR1 and CDR2: DFQATT and SNEGSKA (reference sequence). The CDR3 extends over 14 amino acids. DNA of the CDR3: TGCCTTCCAAGGGCCAGCGGGGGGAACAATGAGCAGTTCTTC. This gives the protein CLPRASGGNNEQFF.

This clonotype has ten or more counts. The chain is built from TRBV6-5 and TRBJ2-1; D gene unclear. The CDR3 is 13 residues long. From germline, CDR1 is MNHEY and CDR2 SVGAGI. V lost 5 bases and J 6 bases, leaving 11 bases between the germline ends. CDR3 residues: CASSREVGNEQFF. The DNA for the CDR3 is TGTGCCAGCAGTAGGGAAGTAGGCAATGAGCAGTTCTTC.

This clonotype was observed a few times. The V gene is TRBV24-1, the J gene TRBJ2-7, with 9 bases lining up with TRBD1. CDR3 length: 15 amino acids. Trimming removed 6 bases from V and 3 bases from J; junction bases left unmatched: 8. The germline V gene encodes CDR1 KGHDR and CDR2 SFDVKD. As DNA, the CDR3 is TGTGCCACCAGTTCTCCGGGACAGGGTATCTACGAGCAGTACTTC. Translated: CATSSPGQGIYEQYF.

This clonotype appeared a few times. The V call is TRBV27, the J call TRBJ2-1; D is ambiguous. This CDR3 comprises 13 residues. V lost 5 bases, J lost 7 bases, and 12 bases lay in between. The germline CDR1 and CDR2 sequences are MNHEY and SMNVEV (reference sequence). The DNA of the CDR3 is TGTGCCAGCAGTCAAATGGCCCGGAATGAGCAGTTCTTC. This sequence encodes CASSQMARNEQFF.

This clonotype turned up a few times. This chain links TRBV7-3 with TRBJ2-1; 9 bases are a match to TRBD2. The V segment lost 6 bases and the J segment 5 bases; nucleotides outside the gene matches: 11. The germline CDR1 and CDR2 sequences are SGHTA and FQGTGA. The CDR3 is 16 amino acids. The CDR3 coding sequence is TGTGCCAGCAGTCGGGAACAGGGACTAGCCCACAATGAGCAGTTCTTC. It yields the protein CASSREQGLAHNEQFF.

The rearrangement joins TRBV6-2 or TRBV6-3 to TRBJ2-5, with 9 bases lining up with TRBD1. This CDR3 is 15 amino acids long. J was trimmed by 5 bases and V by 5 bases; bases with no gene match: 9. From germline, CDR1 is MNHEY and CDR2 SVGEGT. CDR3 region: CASSPGTGNRETQYF. The DNA for the CDR3 is TGTGCCAGCAGTCCTGGGACAGGGAACCGGGAGACCCAGTACTTC.

Only a few counts were recorded for this clonotype. The V call is TRBV12-3 or TRBV12-4, the J call TRBJ2-3; 8 nucleotides align to TRBD1. The CDR3 runs to 13 residues. The J segment lost 10 bases and the V segment lost 1 base, leaving 4 bases of the junction unmatched. The CDR3 DNA follows: TGTGCCAGCAGTTTAGTGGACAGGGCTGCGCAGTATTTT. Translating it yields CASSLVDRAAQYF.

This clonotype was recorded many times. This chain connects TRBV6-4 to TRBJ2-3; the match to TRBD1 covers 8 bases. This CDR3 comprises 15 residues. V was pared by 6 bases and J by 1 base, with 6 bases of the junction left unmatched. CDR1 is MRHNA, CDR2 SNTAGT, per germline. CDR3 DNA sequence: TGTGCCAGCAGCGCCGGGACAGGTCGCACAGATACGCAGTATTTT. It codes for CASSAGTGRTDTQYF.

This clonotype was observed a handful of times. The chain carries TRBV12-3 or TRBV12-4 and TRBJ2-3, with a weak D call TRBD2 (6 bases). This CDR3 is built from 15 residues. Trimming stripped 5 bases from V and 0 bases from J, with 12 bases between. The DNA of the CDR3 is TGTGCCAGCAGTCCGGCGGGGTATAGCACAGATACGCAGTATTTT. Protein: CASSPAGYSTDTQYF.

This clonotype was seen more than once but under ten times. The rearrangement links TRBV24-1 to TRBJ1-2; the D gene is possibly TRBD1 (5 bases). Germline loops: CDR1 KGHDR, CDR2 SFDVKD. The length of the CDR3 is 13 residues. The V and J ends lost 9 bases and 2 bases respectively, with 12 bases between them. The CDR3 bases are TGTGCCACCGGTACAGGAGGGAACTATGGCTACACCTTC. The encoded protein is CATGTGGNYGYTF.

The chain carries TRBV12-3 or TRBV12-4 and TRBJ1-5, with D perhaps TRBD1 (5 bases). This CDR3 contains 15 residues. The V end was cut by 5 bases, the J end by 0 bases, with 11 bases between. CDR3 sequence (DNA): TGTGCCAGCAGTCCGCAGGGCCTTAGCAATCAGCCCCAGCATTTT. Translation gives CASSPQGLSNQPQHF.

The V gene is TRBV18, the J gene TRBJ2-7, with TRBD2 identical over 15 bases. CDR3 length equals 19 residues. The V segment lost 1 base and the J segment 4 bases; nucleotides outside the gene matches: 11. In germline, CDR1 is KGHSH, CDR2 LQKENI. The CDR3 DNA reads TGTGCCAGCTCACCACTGGCGCAGGGGACTAGCGGGAGGAGATACGAGCAGTACTTC. It specifies CASSPLAQGTSGRRYEQYF.

This clonotype was seen more than once but under ten times. The chain has TRBV4-2 and TRBJ2-3, with 7 positions matching TRBD2. The CDR3 runs 18 residues. Germline V gene sequence: CDR1 LGHNA, CDR2 YNFKEQ. Unmatched junction bases numbered 11, after V lost 0 bases and J lost 2 bases. The CDR3 nucleotides read TGTGCCAGCAGCCAAGAATCGAGAACGGGGGGTACCACAGATACGCAGTATTTT. This encodes CASSQESRTGGTTDTQYF.

This rearrangement joins TRBV12-3 or TRBV12-4 to TRBJ2-7, with 7 bases identical to TRBD2. The CDR3 covers 15 residues. Unmatched junction bases numbered 9, after V lost 5 bases and J lost 2 bases. The CDR3 loop is CASSPSMLAAYEQYF. CDR3 sequence (DNA): TGTGCCAGCAGTCCCTCGATGCTAGCGGCCTACGAGCAGTACTTC.

The rearrangement joins TRBV29-1 to TRBJ1-5, with TRBD1 matching 7 bases. After removal of 4 bases from V and 3 bases from J, the junction contained 3 bases not matched to a gene. This CDR3 has 13 residues. CDR1 SQVTM and CDR2 ANQGSEA come from the germline V gene. This chain's CDR3 is CSVGGTANQPQHF. In DNA form, the CDR3 reads TGCAGCGTTGGGGGGACAGCCAATCAGCCCCAGCATTTT.

This clonotype has just a few counts. The chain combines TRBV19 with TRBJ2-5; 8 nucleotides match TRBD1. V shed 6 bases, J shed 7 bases, and the junction held 7 bases outside the gene matches. This CDR3 has 13 amino acids. Germline-derived CDR1 and CDR2 are LNHDA and SQIVND (reference sequence). CDR3 nucleotides: TGTGCCAGTAGAGGACAGGGATCGGGGACCCAGTACTTC. Amino acids: CASRGQGSGTQYF.

The chain has TRBV18 and TRBJ2-1; 10 nucleotides align to TRBD1. CDR3 length: 16 residues. J gave up 7 bases and V 4 bases, and 10 bases lay outside the gene matches. Germline V lookup: CDR1 KGHSH, CDR2 LQKENI. CDR3 sequence: CASSLRPGQGKNEQFF. In DNA, the CDR3 is TGTGCCAGCTCACTCCGCCCGGGACAGGGGAAAAATGAGCAGTTCTTC.

The chain links TRBV12-3 or TRBV12-4 to TRBJ2-7, with unresolved D. Trimming cost V 6 bases and J 3 bases, with 12 bases left between them. The CDR3 has 13 amino acids. The CDR3 DNA reads as TGTGCCAGCAGACCTCGGAGCATCTACGAGCAGTACTTC. The encoded protein is CASRPRSIYEQYF.

The chain is built from TRBV10-3 and TRBJ2-3, with D hard to call. The V end lost 4 bases, the J end lost 0 bases, and 8 bases lay between the germline ends. There are 14 residues in the CDR3. Germline V lookup: CDR1 ENHRY, CDR2 SYGVKD. The CDR3 sequence: CAISGDGSTDTQYF. The CDR3 coding sequence is TGTGCCATCAGTGGCGACGGTAGCACAGATACGCAGTATTTT.

The chain combines TRBV21-1 with TRBJ2-1; the table's D call of TRBD2 was not tested on the DNA. TRBV21-1 is assigned pseudogene status. CDR3 length equals 17 residues. This CDR3 is CASSKGPTSGGHNEQFF. CDR3 bases: TGTGCCAGCAGCAAAGGACCCACTAGCGGGGGCCACAATGAGCAGTTCTTC.

The V gene is TRBV12-3 or TRBV12-4, the J gene TRBJ2-2, with D possibly being TRBD1 or TRBD2 (6 bases each). V was trimmed by 4 bases and J by 7 bases, leaving 19 bases between them. The CDR3 runs 16 residues. The CDR3 protein is CASSSWTRGVGGELFF. The CDR3 DNA is TGTGCCAGCAGTTCCTGGACGAGGGGGGTTGGCGGGGAGCTGTTTTTT.

The chain uses TRBV5-1 and TRBJ2-5; D is perhaps TRBD2 (6 bases). CDR3 size: 12 residues. Germline-derived CDR1 and CDR2 are SGHRS and YFSETQ. Trimming took 7 bases from V and 1 from J, leaving 8 bases between them. The CDR3 bases are TGCGCCAGCGGGGGGACCCAAGAGACCCAGTACTTC. Its translation: CASGGTQETQYF. Combining the CDR3 with reference TRBV5-1 and TRBJ2-5 gives the whole variable domain KAGVTQTPRYLIKTRGQQVTLSCSPISGHRSVSWYQQTPGQGLQFLFEYFSETQRNKGNFPGRFSGRQFSNSRSEMNVSTLELGDSALYLCASGGTQETQYFGPGTRLLVL.

J is TRBJ2-7 and V is TRBV13; no clear D gene. V was trimmed by 5 bases and J by 4 bases, leaving 12 bases between them. CDR3 length: 13 amino acids. The germline V gene has CDR1 PRHDT and CDR2 FYEKMQ (reference sequence). CDR3 protein: CASSLKSHYEQYF. Written as DNA, the CDR3 is TGTGCCAGCAGCCTCAAGTCCCATTACGAGCAGTACTTC.

This clonotype was seen repeatedly, ten times or more. This chain joins TRBV5-1 and TRBJ2-6; D is undetermined. CDR3 size: 15 residues. The germline V gene has CDR1 SGHRS and CDR2 YFSETQ. Between the trimmed V and J ends, which lost 2 bases and 0 bases, there was a span of 6 bases. CDR3 region: CASSFTSSGANVLTF. As DNA, the CDR3 is TGCGCCAGCAGCTTTACAAGCTCTGGGGCCAACGTCCTGACTTTC.

This clonotype came up a few times. V is TRBV14 and J is TRBJ2-1; 14 bases are shared with TRBD2. Looked up from germline, CDR1 is SGHDN and CDR2 is FVKESK. This CDR3 region has 17 residues. V gave up 2 bases and J gave up 6 bases; unmatched junction bases: 6. In DNA, the CDR3 is TGTGCCAGCAGCCAACGCTTGACTAGCGGGAGGGGCAATGAGCAGTTCTTC. This translates into CASSQRLTSGRGNEQFF.

The gene calls are TRBV21-1 and TRBJ2-7; the table assigns TRBD2, which was not confirmed against the DNA. TRBV21-1 is a pseudogene. The CDR3 loop spans 17 amino acids. The CDR3 sequence is CASSKGMGLAGVYEQYF. As DNA, the CDR3 is TGTGCCAGCAGCAAAGGCATGGGACTAGCGGGGGTCTACGAGCAGTACTTC.